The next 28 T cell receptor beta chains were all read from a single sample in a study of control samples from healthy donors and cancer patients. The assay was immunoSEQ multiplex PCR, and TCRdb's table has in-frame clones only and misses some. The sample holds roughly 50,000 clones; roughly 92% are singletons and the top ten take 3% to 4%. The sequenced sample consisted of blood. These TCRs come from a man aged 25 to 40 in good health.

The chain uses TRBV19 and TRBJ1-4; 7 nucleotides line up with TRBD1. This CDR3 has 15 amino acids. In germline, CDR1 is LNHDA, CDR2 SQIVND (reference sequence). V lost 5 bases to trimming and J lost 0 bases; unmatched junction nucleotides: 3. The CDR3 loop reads CASSRTGATNEKLFF. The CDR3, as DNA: TGTGCCAGTAGTCGTACAGGGGCAACTAATGAAAAACTGTTTTTT.

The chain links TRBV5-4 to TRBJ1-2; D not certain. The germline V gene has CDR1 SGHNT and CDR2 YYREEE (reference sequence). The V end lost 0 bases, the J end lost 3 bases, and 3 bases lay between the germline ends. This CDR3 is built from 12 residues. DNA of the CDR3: TGTGCCAGCAGCTTGGGGGACTATGGCTACACCTTC. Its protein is CASSLGDYGYTF.

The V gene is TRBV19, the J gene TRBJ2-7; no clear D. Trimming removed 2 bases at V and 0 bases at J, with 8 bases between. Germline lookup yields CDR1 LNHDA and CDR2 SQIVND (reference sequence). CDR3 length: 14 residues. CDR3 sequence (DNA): TGTGCCAGTAGTATAAGGGCCTCCTCCTACGAGCAGTACTTC. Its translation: CASSIRASSYEQYF.

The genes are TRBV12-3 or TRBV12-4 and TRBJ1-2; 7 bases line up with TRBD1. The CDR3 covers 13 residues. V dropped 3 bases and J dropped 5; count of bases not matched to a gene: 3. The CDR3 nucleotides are TGTGCCAGCAGTTTCGGGACAGTATATGGCTACACCTTC. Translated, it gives CASSFGTVYGYTF.

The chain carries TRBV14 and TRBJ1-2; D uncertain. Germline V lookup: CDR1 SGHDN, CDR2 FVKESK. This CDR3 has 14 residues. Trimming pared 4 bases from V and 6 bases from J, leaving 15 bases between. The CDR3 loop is CASSLRRGADGYTF. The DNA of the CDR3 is TGTGCCAGCAGCCTAAGACGGGGTGCGGATGGCTACACCTTC.

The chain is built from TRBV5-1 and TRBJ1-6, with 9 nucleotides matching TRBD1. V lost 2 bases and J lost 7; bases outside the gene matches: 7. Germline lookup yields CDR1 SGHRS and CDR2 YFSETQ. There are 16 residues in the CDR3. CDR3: CASSFSPGTGNSPLHF. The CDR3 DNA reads TGCGCCAGCAGCTTTTCCCCCGGGACAGGGAATTCACCCCTCCACTTT.

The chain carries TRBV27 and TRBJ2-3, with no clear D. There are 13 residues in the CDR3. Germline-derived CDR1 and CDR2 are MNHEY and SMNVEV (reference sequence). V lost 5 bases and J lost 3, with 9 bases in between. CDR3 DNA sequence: TGTGCCAGCAGTGCGGACGAAACAGATACGCAGTATTTT. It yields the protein CASSADETDTQYF.

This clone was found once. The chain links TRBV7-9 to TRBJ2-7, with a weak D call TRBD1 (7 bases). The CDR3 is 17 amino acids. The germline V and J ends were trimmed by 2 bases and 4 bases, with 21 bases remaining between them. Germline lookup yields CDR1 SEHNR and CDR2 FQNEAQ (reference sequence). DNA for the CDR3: TGTGCCAGCAGCTTATTCCTCGCCAGGGGGGCTGGGTACGAGCAGTACTTC. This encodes CASSLFLARGAGYEQYF.

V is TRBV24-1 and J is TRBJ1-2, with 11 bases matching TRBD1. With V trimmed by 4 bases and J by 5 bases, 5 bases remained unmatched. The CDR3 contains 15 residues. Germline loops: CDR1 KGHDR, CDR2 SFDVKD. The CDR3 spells CATSDAGTGGYGYTF. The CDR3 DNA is TGTGCCACCAGTGACGCCGGGACAGGGGGTTATGGCTACACCTTC.

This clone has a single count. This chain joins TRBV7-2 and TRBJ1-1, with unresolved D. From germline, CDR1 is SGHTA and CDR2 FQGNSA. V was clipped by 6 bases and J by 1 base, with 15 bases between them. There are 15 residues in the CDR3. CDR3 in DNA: TGTGCCAGCAGTTTTCTATCCGGGCCGAACACTGAAGCTTTCTTT. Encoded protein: CASSFLSGPNTEAFF.

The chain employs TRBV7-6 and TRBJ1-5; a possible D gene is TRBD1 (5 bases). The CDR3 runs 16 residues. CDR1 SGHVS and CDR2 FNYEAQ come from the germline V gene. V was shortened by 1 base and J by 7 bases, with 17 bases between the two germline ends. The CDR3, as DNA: TGTGCCAGCAGCTTAGTAGGGACGGACAAAGGCCAGCCCCAGCATTTT. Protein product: CASSLVGTDKGQPQHF.

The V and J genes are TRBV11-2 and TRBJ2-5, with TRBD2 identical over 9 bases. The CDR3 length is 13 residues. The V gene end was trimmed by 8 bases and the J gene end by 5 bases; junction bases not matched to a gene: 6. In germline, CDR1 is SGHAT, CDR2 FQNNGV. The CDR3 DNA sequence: TGTGCCAGCGGCGGGGGGGCATTCGAGACCCAGTACTTC. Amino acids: CASGGGAFETQYF.

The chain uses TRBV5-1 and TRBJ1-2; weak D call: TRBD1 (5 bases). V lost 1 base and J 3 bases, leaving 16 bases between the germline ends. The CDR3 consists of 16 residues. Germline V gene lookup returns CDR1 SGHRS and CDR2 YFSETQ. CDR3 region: CASSLNGAGTDYGYTF. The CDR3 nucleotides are TGCGCCAGCAGCTTGAATGGCGCCGGGACGGACTATGGCTACACCTTC.

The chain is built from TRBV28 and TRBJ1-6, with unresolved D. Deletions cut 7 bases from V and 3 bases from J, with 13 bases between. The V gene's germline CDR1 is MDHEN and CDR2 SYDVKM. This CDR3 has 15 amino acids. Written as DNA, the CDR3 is TGTGCCAGCAATGAGGCGGCGGTCTATAATTCACCCCTCCACTTT. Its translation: CASNEAAVYNSPLHF.

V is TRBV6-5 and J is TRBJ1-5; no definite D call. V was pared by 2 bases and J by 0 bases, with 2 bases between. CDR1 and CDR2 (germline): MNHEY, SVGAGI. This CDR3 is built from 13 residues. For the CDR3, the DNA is TGTGCCAGCAGTTACAATAGCAATCAGCCCCAGCATTTT. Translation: CASSYNSNQPQHF.

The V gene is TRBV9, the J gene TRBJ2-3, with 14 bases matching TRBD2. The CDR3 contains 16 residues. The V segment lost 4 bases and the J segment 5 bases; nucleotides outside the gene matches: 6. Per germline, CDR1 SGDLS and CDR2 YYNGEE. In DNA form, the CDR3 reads TGTGCCAGCAGCACCGGGACTAGCGGGAGAATAGATACGCAGTATTTT. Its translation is CASSTGTSGRIDTQYF.

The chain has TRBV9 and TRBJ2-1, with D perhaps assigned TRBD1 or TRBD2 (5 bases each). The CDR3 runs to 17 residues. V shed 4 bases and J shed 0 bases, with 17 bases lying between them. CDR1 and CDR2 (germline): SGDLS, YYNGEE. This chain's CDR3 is CASSPPPGDLSYNEQFF. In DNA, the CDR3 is TGTGCCAGCAGCCCCCCTCCTGGGGACCTCTCCTACAATGAGCAGTTCTTC. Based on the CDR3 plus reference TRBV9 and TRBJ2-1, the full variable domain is DSGVTQTPKHLITATGQRVTLRCSPRSGDLSVYWYQQSLDQGLQFLIQYYNGEERAKGNILERFSAQQFPDLHSELNLSSLELGDSALYFCASSPPPGDLSYNEQFFGPGTRLTVL.

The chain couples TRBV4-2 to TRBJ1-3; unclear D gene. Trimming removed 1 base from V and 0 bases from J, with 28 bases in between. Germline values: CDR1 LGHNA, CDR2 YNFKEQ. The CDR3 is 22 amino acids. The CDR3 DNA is TGTGCCAGCAGCCAAGGGGCGGCAGGAAGATCACCCGAACCGAGCTCTGGAAACACCATATATTTT. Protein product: CASSQGAAGRSPEPSSGNTIYF.

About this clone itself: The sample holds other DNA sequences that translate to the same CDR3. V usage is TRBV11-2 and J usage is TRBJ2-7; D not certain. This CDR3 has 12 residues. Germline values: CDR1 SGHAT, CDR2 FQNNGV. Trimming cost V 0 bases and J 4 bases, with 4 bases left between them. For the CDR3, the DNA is TGTGCCAGCAGCTTAGATCGGTACGAGCAGTACTTC. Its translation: CASSLDRYEQYF. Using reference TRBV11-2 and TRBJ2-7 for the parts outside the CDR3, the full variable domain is EAGVAQSPRYKIIEKRQSVAFWCNPISGHATLYWYQQILGQGPKLLIQFQNNGVVDDSQLPKDRFSAERLKGVDSTLKIQPAKLEDSAVYLCASSLDRYEQYFGPGTRLTVT.

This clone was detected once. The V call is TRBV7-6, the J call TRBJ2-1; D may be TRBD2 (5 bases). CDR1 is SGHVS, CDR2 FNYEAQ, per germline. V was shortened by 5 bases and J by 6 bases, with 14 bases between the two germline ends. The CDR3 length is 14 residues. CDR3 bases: TGTGCCAGCAGCCCACCCCGGGGTCCCAATGAGCAGTTCTTC. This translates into CASSPPRGPNEQFF.

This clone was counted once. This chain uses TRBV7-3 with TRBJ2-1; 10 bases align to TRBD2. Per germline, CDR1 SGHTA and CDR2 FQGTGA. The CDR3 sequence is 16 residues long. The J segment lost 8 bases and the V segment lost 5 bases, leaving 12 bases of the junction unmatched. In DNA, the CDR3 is TGTGCCAGCAGCCATCTAGCGGGGGTCCCCTGGGATGAGCAGTTCTTC. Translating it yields CASSHLAGVPWDEQFF.

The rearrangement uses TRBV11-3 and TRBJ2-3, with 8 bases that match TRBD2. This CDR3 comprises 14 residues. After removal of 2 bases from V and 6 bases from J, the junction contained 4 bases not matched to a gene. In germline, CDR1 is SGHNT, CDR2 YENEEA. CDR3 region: CASSLRGGADTQYF. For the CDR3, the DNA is TGTGCCAGCAGCTTACGGGGGGGGGCGGATACGCAGTATTTT.

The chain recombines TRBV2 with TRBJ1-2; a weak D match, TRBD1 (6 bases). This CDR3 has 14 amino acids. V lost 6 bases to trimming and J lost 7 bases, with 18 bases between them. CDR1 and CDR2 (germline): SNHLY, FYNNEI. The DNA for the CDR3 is TGTGCCAGCAGCGCCGACGGGGTGGGGGCTGGCTACACCTTC. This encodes CASSADGVGAGYTF.

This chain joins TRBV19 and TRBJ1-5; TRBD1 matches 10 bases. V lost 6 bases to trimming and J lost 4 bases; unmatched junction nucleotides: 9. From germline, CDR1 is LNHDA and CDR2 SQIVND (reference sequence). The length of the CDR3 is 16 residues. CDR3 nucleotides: TGTGCCAGTAGCAACCGGGACAGGGGTTGGAATCAGCCCCAGCATTTT. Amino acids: CASSNRDRGWNQPQHF. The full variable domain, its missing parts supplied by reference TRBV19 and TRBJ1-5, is DGGITQSPKYLFRKEGQNVTLSCEQNLNHDAMYWYRQDPGQGLRLIYYSQIVNDFQKGDIAEGYSVSREKKESFPLTVTSAQKNPTAFYLCASSNRDRGWNQPQHFGDGTRLSIL.

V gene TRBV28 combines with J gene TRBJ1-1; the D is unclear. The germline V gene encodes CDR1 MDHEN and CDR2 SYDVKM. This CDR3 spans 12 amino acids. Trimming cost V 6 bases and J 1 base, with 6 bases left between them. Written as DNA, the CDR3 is TGTGCCAGCAGACTACAGAACACTGAAGCTTTCTTT. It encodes CASRLQNTEAFF.

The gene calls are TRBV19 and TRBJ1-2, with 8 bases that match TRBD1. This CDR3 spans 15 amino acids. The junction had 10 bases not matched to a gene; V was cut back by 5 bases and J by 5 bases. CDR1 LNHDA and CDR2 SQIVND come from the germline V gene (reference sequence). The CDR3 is CASSPTGQDRYGYTF. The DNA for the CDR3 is TGTGCCAGTAGTCCAACGGGACAGGACCGATATGGCTACACCTTC.

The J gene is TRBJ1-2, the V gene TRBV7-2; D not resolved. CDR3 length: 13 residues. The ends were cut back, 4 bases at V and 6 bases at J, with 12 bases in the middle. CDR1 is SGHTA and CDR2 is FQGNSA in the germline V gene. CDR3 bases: TGTGCCAGCAGCTCGGACTACTCCCATGGCTACACCTTC. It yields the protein CASSSDYSHGYTF.

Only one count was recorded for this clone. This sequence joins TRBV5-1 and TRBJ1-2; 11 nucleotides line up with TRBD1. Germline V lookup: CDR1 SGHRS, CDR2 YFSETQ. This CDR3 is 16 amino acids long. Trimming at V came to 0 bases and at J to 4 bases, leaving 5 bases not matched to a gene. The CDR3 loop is CASSLDGTGGTYGYTF. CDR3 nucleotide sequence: TGCGCCAGCAGCTTGGACGGGACAGGGGGGACCTATGGCTACACCTTC.